These 16 T cell receptor beta chains were all obtained from the same sample, sequenced in a study of blood T cell repertoires in COVID-19. This table comes from immunoSEQ multiplex PCR, and its TCRdb copy is limited to in-frame clones, with some not included. This table has over 100,000 clones, over 80% appearing once. The sequenced sample was peripheral blood. These receptors were taken from a human donor in a cohort sampled during active COVID-19.

In its sample, this clone was seen once. The chain links TRBV7-9 to TRBJ2-2, with 8 bases lining up with TRBD1. V lost 6 bases and J lost 0; bases outside the gene matches: 3. Germline CDR1 reads SEHNR; CDR2 reads FQNEAQ (reference sequence). This CDR3 is built from 15 residues. CDR3 nucleotide sequence: TGTGCCAGCAGTCGACAGGGGTCGAACACCGGGGAGCTGTTTTTT. It codes for CASSRQGSNTGELFF.

The V gene is TRBV4-1, the J gene TRBJ1-2, with 7 bases that match TRBD1. Germline V gene data show CDR1 as MGHRA and CDR2 as YSYEKL. This CDR3 is 14 amino acids long. The junction had 7 bases not matched to a gene; V was cut back by 1 base and J by 8 bases. In DNA, the CDR3 is TGCGCCAGCAGCCAAGCCTGGCAGGGGGGAGGCTACACCTTC. It is translated as CASSQAWQGGGYTF.

The chain uses TRBV6-5 and TRBJ2-7; D is perhaps TRBD1 (6 bases). This CDR3 has 11 amino acids. V was clipped by 10 bases and J by 3 bases, with 10 bases between them. Germline lookup yields CDR1 MNHEY and CDR2 SVGAGI. This CDR3 is CATHRDYEQYF. DNA of the CDR3: TGTGCCACCCACAGGGACTACGAGCAGTACTTC.

This clone is a singleton in its sample. The chain joins TRBV6-5 to TRBJ2-1, with 7 bases aligning to TRBD2. CDR1 is MNHEY, CDR2 SVGAGI, per germline. CDR3 length equals 16 residues. V was pared by 2 bases and J by 4 bases, with 8 bases of the junction left unmatched. Written as DNA, the CDR3 is TGTGCCAGCAGTTACGATCTAGGCGGGAGATACAATGAGCAGTTCTTC. This codes for CASSYDLGGRYNEQFF.

J is TRBJ1-1 and V is TRBV28, with D hard to call. The germline gives CDR1 MDHEN, CDR2 SYDVKM. This CDR3 has 13 amino acids. V was pared by 4 bases and J by 3 bases, with 9 bases between. DNA for the CDR3: TGTGCCAGCAGTTCGGGGTGGGACACTGAAGCTTTCTTT. The encoded protein is CASSSGWDTEAFF. The variable domain in full, completed from reference TRBV28 and TRBJ1-1, reads DVKVTQSSRYLVKRTGEKVFLECVQDMDHENMFWYRQDPGLGLRLIYFSYDVKMKEKGDIPEGYSVSREKKERFSLILESASTNQTSMYLCASSSGWDTEAFFGQGTRLTVV.

This chain links TRBV15 with TRBJ2-1; D gene uncertain. The CDR3 loop spans 14 amino acids. Germline V CDR1 and CDR2: LNHNV, YYDKDF (reference sequence). The V gene lost 4 bases and the J gene lost 9 bases, with 16 bases spanning the gap. In nucleotides, the CDR3 is TGTGCCACCAGCAACCGACTGGATATCAGTGAGCAGTTCTTC. This gives the protein CATSNRLDISEQFF.

The rearrangement links TRBV28 to TRBJ1-2; 10 nucleotides agree with TRBD1. Germline V gene data show CDR1 as MDHEN and CDR2 as SYDVKM. The CDR3 is 14 amino acids. The J segment lost 4 bases and the V segment lost 4 bases, leaving 3 bases of the junction unmatched. The CDR3, as DNA: TGTGCCAGCAGTTCGACAGGGGGCCTCTATGGCTACACCTTC. Protein sequence: CASSSTGGLYGYTF.

J is TRBJ1-1 and V is TRBV5-4; D might be TRBD1 (5 bases). The CDR3 extends over 13 amino acids. Germline V gives CDR1 SGHNT, CDR2 YYREEE (reference sequence). The V end was cut by 0 bases, the J end by 10 bases, with 13 bases between. CDR3 protein: CASSLGSQGRAFF. In nucleotides, the CDR3 is TGTGCCAGCAGCTTGGGTTCCCAGGGTAGAGCTTTCTTT. The complete variable domain, with remaining parts taken from reference TRBV5-4 and TRBJ1-1, reads ETGVTQSPTHLIKTRGQQVTLRCSSQSGHNTVSWYQQALGQGPQFIFQYYREEENGRGNFPPRFSGLQFPNYSSELNVNALELDDSALYLCASSLGSQGRAFFGQGTRLTVV.

This sequence joins TRBV20-1 and TRBJ1-1, with D perhaps TRBD1 (5 bases). This CDR3 region has 14 residues. V lost 3 bases, J lost 0 bases, and 11 bases lay in between. CDR1 DFQATT and CDR2 SNEGSKA come from the germline V gene (reference sequence). The CDR3 DNA is TGCAGTGCTAGTCCGGGGGGAGTGAACACTGAAGCTTTCTTT. It translates to CSASPGGVNTEAFF.

The chain joins TRBV6-2 or TRBV6-3 to TRBJ2-7, with 9 bases identical to TRBD1. CDR3 length: 16 residues. Germline CDR1 reads MNHEY; CDR2 reads SVGEGT. J was trimmed by 1 base and V by 0 bases; bases with no gene match: 4. This chain's CDR3 is CASSYSRGTGSYEQYF. CDR3 in DNA: TGTGCCAGCAGTTACTCGAGAGGGACAGGGTCCTACGAGCAGTACTTC.

The chain is built from TRBV9 and TRBJ1-4, with a weak D call TRBD1 (5 bases). V was pared by 4 bases and J by 8 bases, with 18 bases between. CDR1 and CDR2 (germline): SGDLS, YYNGEE. The CDR3 extends over 15 amino acids. DNA for the CDR3: TGTGCCAGCAGCAGCCGGGACTCGGGAGCCGAAAAACTGTTTTTT. Its protein product is CASSSRDSGAEKLFF.

This clone was counted a single time. This chain connects TRBV24-1 to TRBJ2-1; TRBD2 aligns across 15 bases. The junction had 6 bases not matched to a gene; V was cut back by 9 bases and J by 7 bases. The CDR3 is made up of 15 amino acids. Germline V gene sequence: CDR1 KGHDR, CDR2 SFDVKD. This CDR3 reads CATGRTSGGANEQFF. CDR3 DNA: TGTGCCACCGGTAGGACTAGCGGGGGGGCAAATGAGCAGTTCTTC.

The rearrangement joins TRBV7-3 to TRBJ2-1; 9 bases agree with TRBD2. Germline V gene sequence: CDR1 SGHTA, CDR2 FQGTGA. V was clipped by 7 bases and J by 9 bases; unmatched bases: 22. This CDR3 has 18 residues. The CDR3, as DNA: TGTGCCAGCACCCCCCAGGGTAGCGGGAGTAGGGGAGGGGGTGAGCAGTTCTTC. This gives the protein CASTPQGSGSRGGGEQFF. Combining the CDR3 with reference TRBV7-3 and TRBJ2-1 gives the whole variable domain GAGVSQTPSNKVTEKGKYVELRCDPISGHTALYWYRQSLGQGPEFLIYFQGTGAADDSGLPNDRFFAVRPEGSVSTLKIQRTERGDSAVYLCASTPQGSGSRGGGEQFFGPGTRLTVL.

As DNA, the CDR3 is TGTGCCAGCAGTGACGGGGGACAGGGGTCAGCTTTCTTT. Its protein product is CASSDGGQGSAFF. The chain is built from TRBV6-4 and TRBJ1-1; 10 nucleotides line up with TRBD1. The J segment lost 10 bases and the V segment lost 2 bases, leaving 4 bases of the junction unmatched. The CDR3 has 13 amino acids. The V gene's germline CDR1 is MRHNA and CDR2 SNTAGT.

This clone was recorded only once. This rearrangement joins TRBV12-3 or TRBV12-4 to TRBJ1-2; D may be TRBD1 (6 bases). The CDR3 extends over 13 amino acids. The V end was cut by 6 bases, the J end by 5 bases, with 13 bases between. The CDR3 sequence: CASSPGQRYGYTF. CDR3 DNA: TGTGCCAGCAGCCCGGGACAAAGATATGGCTACACCTTC.

The V gene is TRBV19, the J gene TRBJ2-2, with a tentative D call TRBD1 (6 bases). From germline, CDR1 is LNHDA and CDR2 SQIVND (reference sequence). V dropped 6 bases and J dropped 5 bases, with 13 bases sitting between them. This CDR3 spans 14 amino acids. CDR3 sequence: CASRGRGETGELFF. In nucleotides, the CDR3 is TGTGCCAGTAGAGGCAGGGGTGAAACCGGGGAGCTGTTTTTT.